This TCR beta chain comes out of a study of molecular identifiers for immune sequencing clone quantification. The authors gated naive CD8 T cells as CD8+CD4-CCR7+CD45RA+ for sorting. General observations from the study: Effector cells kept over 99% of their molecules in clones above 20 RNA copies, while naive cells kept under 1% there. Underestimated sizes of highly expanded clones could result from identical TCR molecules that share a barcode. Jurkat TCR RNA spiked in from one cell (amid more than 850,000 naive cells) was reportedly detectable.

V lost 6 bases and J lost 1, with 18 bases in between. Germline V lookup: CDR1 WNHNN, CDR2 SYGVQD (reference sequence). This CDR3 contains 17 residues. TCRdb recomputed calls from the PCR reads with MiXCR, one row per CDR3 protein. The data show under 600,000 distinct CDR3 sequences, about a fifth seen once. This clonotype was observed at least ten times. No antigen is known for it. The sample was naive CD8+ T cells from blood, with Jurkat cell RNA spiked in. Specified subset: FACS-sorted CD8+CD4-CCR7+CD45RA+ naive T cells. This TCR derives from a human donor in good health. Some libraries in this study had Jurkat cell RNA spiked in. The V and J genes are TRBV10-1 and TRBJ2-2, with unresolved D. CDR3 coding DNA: TGCGCCAGCAGCCCGGGCTACGACTTAGTGAACACCGGGGAGCTGTTTTTT. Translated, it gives CASSPGYDLVNTGELFF.